The T cell receptor beta chain under discussion was sequenced for a study of identical twins. This clonotype was counted only a few times. The trim removed 3 bases at V and 7 bases at J, leaving 7 bases unmatched. CDR3 length equals 15 residues. Germline assignment: CDR1 SGHTA and CDR2 FQGNSA. Using its own MiXCR run on the 5' RACE reads, TCRdb lists one record per CDR3 protein. The sample shows around 200,000 distinct CDR3 sequences, 9.4% of them seen only once. The sequence was collected from a woman aged 18-29 years in good health. Sequenced: memory (CD45RO+) T cells sorted from blood. J is TRBJ2-2 and V is TRBV7-2, with 8 bases fitting TRBD2. The CDR3 loop is CASSFVGLEYGELFF. The CDR3 nucleotides are TGTGCCAGCAGCTTTGTGGGACTAGAATACGGGGAGCTGTTTTTT.